Following are 23 T cell receptor beta chains from one sample sequenced in a study of T cell changes during pregnancy in multiple sclerosis. The method was immunoSEQ multiplex PCR; TCRdb's version includes in-frame clones alone and lacks a portion of them. The table shows under 90,000 clones, with 85% to 95% occurring only once. The material sequenced was peripheral blood, taken in the second trimester of pregnancy. The receptors come from a female donor in good health, enrolled as a control in a pregnancy study.

The chain has TRBV2 and TRBJ2-1; tentative D call: TRBD2 (5 bases). The V end lost 6 bases, the J end lost 5 bases, and 17 bases lay between the germline ends. Germline V gene sequence: CDR1 SNHLY, CDR2 FYNNEI. The CDR3 runs 15 residues. CDR3 in DNA: TGTGCCAGCAGAGGAGGAGCGTCAGCAAACAATGAGCAGTTCTTC. It codes for CASRGGASANNEQFF.

The chain links TRBV7-2 to TRBJ1-1; perhaps TRBD1 as D (6 bases). Germline CDR1 reads SGHTA; CDR2 reads FQGNSA. Deletions cut 5 bases from V and 1 base from J, with 17 bases between. The length of the CDR3 is 16 residues. The CDR3 sequence is CASSLDRWRGNTEAFF. CDR3 DNA sequence: TGTGCCAGCAGCCTAGACAGGTGGAGAGGGAACACTGAAGCTTTCTTT.

This clone was detected once. This rearrangement joins TRBV27 to TRBJ1-4; 9 positions match TRBD1. Germline V gene lookup returns CDR1 MNHEY and CDR2 SMNVEV (reference sequence). Trimming took 6 bases from V and 8 from J; bases not matched to a gene: 7. The CDR3 has 14 amino acids. The CDR3 here is CASSTTGGLEKLFF. DNA for the CDR3: TGTGCCAGCAGCACAACAGGGGGCCTGGAAAAACTGTTTTTT. Using reference TRBV27 and TRBJ1-4 for the parts outside the CDR3, the full variable domain is EAQVTQNPRYLITVTGKKLTVTCSQNMNHEYMSWYRQDPGLGLRQIYYSMNVEVTDKGDVPEGYKVSRKEKRNFPLILESPSPNQTSLYFCASSTTGGLEKLFFGSGTQLSVL.

This rearrangement joins TRBV28 to TRBJ1-5; D is perhaps TRBD1 (6 bases). Trimming cost V 3 bases and J 2 bases, with 11 bases left between them. Looked up from germline, CDR1 is MDHEN and CDR2 is SYDVKM. There are 15 residues in the CDR3. The CDR3 region has the DNA TGTGCCAGCAGTTTCCCGGACAGCGGCAATCAGCCCCAGCATTTT. This codes for CASSFPDSGNQPQHF.

This rearrangement joins TRBV4-1 to TRBJ2-1; TRBD2 matches 7 bases. This CDR3 region has 16 residues. CDR1 and CDR2 (germline): MGHRA, YSYEKL. The V segment lost 4 bases and the J segment 0 bases; nucleotides outside the gene matches: 6. CDR3 in DNA: TGCGCCAGCAGCCGGTCCGCGGGAGCCTCCTACAATGAGCAGTTCTTC. This gives the protein CASSRSAGASYNEQFF.

The J gene is TRBJ2-3, the V gene TRBV28, with a possible D match to TRBD1 (6 bases). The germline gives CDR1 MDHEN, CDR2 SYDVKM. V was cut by 8 bases and J by 4 bases, with 16 bases left in between. The CDR3 has 14 residues. CDR3 residues: CASSRGGEADTQYF. The CDR3 nucleotides read TGTGCCAGCTCCCGTGGGGGCGAAGCAGATACGCAGTATTTT.

The V and J genes are TRBV5-1 and TRBJ2-1; a weak D match, TRBD2 (6 bases). V gave up 4 bases and J gave up 2 bases, with 10 bases separating them. There are 14 residues in the CDR3. Germline V lookup: CDR1 SGHRS, CDR2 YFSETQ. CDR3 sequence reads: CASSGGGTYNEQFF. In DNA, the CDR3 is TGCGCCAGCAGCGGGGGAGGCACCTACAATGAGCAGTTCTTC.

The chain links TRBV28 to TRBJ2-7; TRBD1 matches 7 bases. V was clipped by 6 bases and J by 5 bases; unmatched bases: 10. There are 14 residues in the CDR3. Germline V gives CDR1 MDHEN, CDR2 SYDVKM. CDR3 DNA: TGTGCCAGCAGCCCCTCCACAGGGGTCCACGAGCAGTACTTC. It specifies CASSPSTGVHEQYF.

V usage is TRBV19 and J usage is TRBJ2-7; perhaps TRBD1 as D (6 bases). Germline V lookup: CDR1 LNHDA, CDR2 SQIVND (reference sequence). Trimming took off 1 base at V and 3 bases at J, with 22 bases between the two ends. The CDR3 sequence is 18 residues long. DNA of the CDR3: TGTGCCAGTAGTATAGGGGAGATGACAGGATCCGGAAACTACGAGCAGTACTTC. Protein sequence: CASSIGEMTGSGNYEQYF.

Worth noting for this clone: This sample also contains other DNA sequences that code for the same CDR3. The chain links TRBV5-4 to TRBJ1-4, with 9 bases aligning to TRBD1. The CDR3 totals 16 residues. Germline-derived CDR1 and CDR2 are SGHNT and YYREEE (reference sequence). Trimming cost V 4 bases and J 7 bases; bases outside gene matches: 11. CDR3 protein: CASSKSYRGLGEKLFF. The CDR3 DNA follows: TGTGCCAGCAGCAAGTCATACAGGGGGCTCGGTGAAAAACTGTTTTTT. Supplemented by reference TRBV5-4 and TRBJ1-4, the full variable domain reads ETGVTQSPTHLIKTRGQQVTLRCSSQSGHNTVSWYQQALGQGPQFIFQYYREEENGRGNFPPRFSGLQFPNYSSELNVNALELDDSALYLCASSKSYRGLGEKLFFGSGTQLSVL.

The V and J genes are TRBV7-2 and TRBJ2-2; the match to TRBD2 covers 12 bases. Germline V lookup: CDR1 SGHTA, CDR2 FQGNSA. V lost 0 bases to trimming and J lost 5 bases; unmatched junction nucleotides: 7. This CDR3 has 18 residues. CDR3 coding DNA: TGTGCCAGCAGCTTAGCCAGACTAGCGGGAGCGGTAACCGGGGAGCTGTTTTTT. It codes for CASSLARLAGAVTGELFF.

The genes are TRBV5-1 and TRBJ1-1; tentative D call: TRBD1 (5 bases). The CDR3 runs to 14 residues. The germline CDR1 and CDR2 sequences are SGHRS and YFSETQ. Deletions cut 7 bases from V and 1 base from J, with 14 bases between. The CDR3 here is CASAQDRPNTEAFF. The DNA for the CDR3 is TGCGCCAGCGCTCAAGACAGACCGAACACTGAAGCTTTCTTT.

V usage is TRBV2 and J usage is TRBJ2-3; 10 nucleotides match TRBD1. V lost 8 bases and J lost 6; bases outside the gene matches: 5. The CDR3 contains 13 residues. Germline values: CDR1 SNHLY, CDR2 FYNNEI. The CDR3 region is CASRQGAIDTQYF. CDR3 bases: TGTGCCAGCCGACAGGGGGCGATCGATACGCAGTATTTT.

The chain recombines TRBV4-2 with TRBJ2-7; 12 nucleotides agree with TRBD2. The CDR3 loop spans 17 amino acids. After removal of 0 bases from V and 3 bases from J, the junction contained 6 bases not matched to a gene. Looked up from germline, CDR1 is LGHNA and CDR2 is YNFKEQ. DNA of the CDR3: TGTGCCAGCAGCCAAGAGGGAGGACTAGCGGGACTCTACGAGCAGTACTTC. Encoded protein: CASSQEGGLAGLYEQYF.

The rearrangement uses TRBV5-1 and TRBJ2-7; 8 positions match TRBD2. Germline CDR1 SGHRS, CDR2 YFSETQ. The length of the CDR3 is 15 residues. J lost 7 bases, V lost 0 bases, and 9 bases had no gene match. The CDR3 DNA follows: TGCGCCAGCAGCTTGGTGACTCCGGCGGGGGGTGAGCAGTACTTC. Protein: CASSLVTPAGGEQYF.

The genes are TRBV6-5 and TRBJ2-3; TRBD2 is a possible D gene (6 bases). CDR3 length equals 14 residues. Germline lookup yields CDR1 MNHEY and CDR2 SVGAGI. V lost 8 bases and J lost 4, with 16 bases in between. The CDR3 DNA follows: TGTGCCAGCGCCCAAGGAGGGAGTGCAGATACGCAGTATTTT. Its translation: CASAQGGSADTQYF.

V is TRBV30 and J is TRBJ2-1; 11 bases map to TRBD2. This CDR3 contains 17 residues. V dropped 0 bases and J dropped 1; count of bases not matched to a gene: 5. Looked up from germline, CDR1 is GTSNPN and CDR2 is SVGIG (reference sequence). The CDR3, as DNA: TGTGCCTGGAGTGTACTTGGGACTAGCGGTTCCTACAATGAGCAGTTCTTC. This sequence encodes CAWSVLGTSGSYNEQFF. The full variable domain, in which reference TRBV30 and TRBJ2-1 provide the parts outside the CDR3, is SQTIHQWPATLVQPVGSPLSLECTVEGTSNPNLYWYRQAAGRGLQLLFYSVGIGQISSEVPQNLSASRPQDRQFILSSKKLLLSDSGFYLCAWSVLGTSGSYNEQFFGPGTRLTVL.

The chain couples TRBV19 to TRBJ2-7; 11 bases are a match to TRBD1. Trimming at V came to 5 bases and at J to 2 bases, leaving 8 bases not matched to a gene. Germline V CDR1 and CDR2: LNHDA, SQIVND (reference sequence). The CDR3 runs 16 residues. The CDR3: CASSGTGGNIPYEQYF. The CDR3, as DNA: TGTGCCAGTAGTGGGACAGGGGGGAATATACCCTACGAGCAGTACTTC.

V usage is TRBV30 and J usage is TRBJ1-6; D is unresolved. Germline V gene sequence: CDR1 GTSNPN, CDR2 SVGIG (reference sequence). Trimming removed 2 bases from V and 0 bases from J, with 5 bases in between. The CDR3 loop spans 14 amino acids. CDR3 protein: CAWSISSYNSPLHF. Written as DNA, the CDR3 is TGTGCCTGGAGTATCAGCTCCTATAATTCACCCCTCCACTTT. The full variable domain, with the rest looked up from reference TRBV30 and TRBJ1-6, is SQTIHQWPATLVQPVGSPLSLECTVEGTSNPNLYWYRQAAGRGLQLLFYSVGIGQISSEVPQNLSASRPQDRQFILSSKKLLLSDSGFYLCAWSISSYNSPLHFGNGTRLTVT.

The V gene is TRBV4-1, the J gene TRBJ2-6; D is unclear. Deletions cut 4 bases from V and 7 bases from J, with 14 bases between. The CDR3 has 15 residues. CDR1 and CDR2 from the germline V gene are MGHRA and YSYEKL. The CDR3 is CASSLPGRGANVLTF. The DNA of the CDR3 is TGCGCCAGCAGCCTCCCGGGTAGAGGAGCCAACGTCCTGACTTTC.

The V call is TRBV2, the J call TRBJ2-1; TRBD2 matches 7 bases. The CDR3 totals 15 residues. J lost 0 bases, V lost 4 bases, and 3 bases had no gene match. CDR1 SNHLY and CDR2 FYNNEI come from the germline V gene. The CDR3 is CASSGRTSSYNEQFF. The CDR3 DNA sequence: TGTGCCAGCAGTGGTAGGACTAGCTCCTACAATGAGCAGTTCTTC.

The gene calls are TRBV6-5 and TRBJ2-7, with TRBD2 matching 11 bases. J gave up 0 bases and V 2 bases, and 0 bases lay outside the gene matches. CDR3 length: 15 residues. Germline V lookup: CDR1 MNHEY, CDR2 SVGAGI. CDR3 DNA: TGTGCCAGCAGTTACACTAGCGGGAGCTCCTACGAGCAGTACTTC. It codes for CASSYTSGSSYEQYF.

The CDR3 loop is CASSRGLAGNTGELFF. CDR3 in DNA: TGTGCCAGCAGCCGGGGACTAGCGGGAAACACCGGGGAGCTGTTTTTT. This chain connects TRBV28 to TRBJ2-2; 13 nucleotides line up with TRBD2. The CDR3 totals 16 residues. Germline CDR1 MDHEN, CDR2 SYDVKM. Trimming took 6 bases from V and 2 from J; bases not matched to a gene: 3.